This TCR beta chain was identified during a study of blood T cell repertoires in COVID-19. The assay was immunoSEQ multiplex PCR, and TCRdb's table has in-frame clones only and misses some. The data hold roughly 220,000 clones, with about 79% observed a single time. Trimming shortened V by 4 bases and J by 4 bases, and 11 bases separated the two germline ends. CDR1 and CDR2 from the germline V gene are GTSNPN and SVGIG (reference sequence). This CDR3 is 13 amino acids long. The chain couples TRBV30 to TRBJ1-5; D may be TRBD1 (6 bases). The specimen sequenced was PBMCs or T cells enriched from blood (not recorded which). The origin of this receptor is a middle-aged woman with acute COVID-19. DNA of the CDR3: TGTGCCTGGAACGGACAGCTTAATCAGCCCCAGCATTTT. It translates to CAWNGQLNQPQHF.